This T cell receptor (beta chain) was sequenced in a study of blood T cells in healthy people across ages. Germline V gene sequence: CDR1 SGHRS, CDR2 YFSETQ. The CDR3 extends over 18 amino acids. The V gene end was trimmed by 3 bases and the J gene end by 0 bases; junction bases not matched to a gene: 5. Combining a sample-barcoded 5' primer with a J-beta primer mix, a second PCR ran for about 7 to 11 cycles. Via MiXCR, TCRdb re-called the 5' RACE reads, giving one row per CDR3 protein. The sample holds 750,000 to 850,000 distinct CDR3 sequences, around 25% seen once. The sample also formed part of further work on T cells of mothers and their children. From that study: Sample barcodes and 2-4 random nucleotides were added by the M1S primer of the second PCR. Clones that were microchimeric and persistent were not detected among T cells.

Sequencing was carried out using blood. The chain carries TRBV5-1 and TRBJ2-1, with 14 bases aligning to TRBD2. This receptor was identified in a boy aged 5-17 years in good health. The CDR3 DNA is TGCGCCAGCAGCTCCAGACTAGCGGGGGGGATCTCCTACAATGAGCAGTTCTTC. Translation: CASSSRLAGGISYNEQFF. Variable domain in full (rest from reference TRBV5-1 and TRBJ2-1): KAGVTQTPRYLIKTRGQQVTLSCSPISGHRSVSWYQQTPGQGLQFLFEYFSETQRNKGNFPGRFSGRQFSNSRSEMNVSTLELGDSALYLCASSSRLAGGISYNEQFFGPGTRLTVL.